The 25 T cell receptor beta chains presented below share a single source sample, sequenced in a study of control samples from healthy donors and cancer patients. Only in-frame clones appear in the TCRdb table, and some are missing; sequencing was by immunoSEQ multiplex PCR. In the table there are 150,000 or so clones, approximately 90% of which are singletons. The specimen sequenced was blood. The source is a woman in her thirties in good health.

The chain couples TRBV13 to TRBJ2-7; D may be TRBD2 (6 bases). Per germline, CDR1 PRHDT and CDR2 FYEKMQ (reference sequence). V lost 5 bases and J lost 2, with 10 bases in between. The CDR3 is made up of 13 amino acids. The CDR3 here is CASSPGTPYEQYF. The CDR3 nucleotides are TGTGCCAGCAGCCCCGGGACTCCCTACGAGCAGTACTTC.

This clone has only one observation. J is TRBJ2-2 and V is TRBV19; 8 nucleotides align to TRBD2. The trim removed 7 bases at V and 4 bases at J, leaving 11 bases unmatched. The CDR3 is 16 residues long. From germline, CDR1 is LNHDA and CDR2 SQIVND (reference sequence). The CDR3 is CASTLRGGGSTGELFF. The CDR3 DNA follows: TGTGCCAGTACGCTTCGGGGGGGCGGGAGCACCGGGGAGCTGTTTTTT.

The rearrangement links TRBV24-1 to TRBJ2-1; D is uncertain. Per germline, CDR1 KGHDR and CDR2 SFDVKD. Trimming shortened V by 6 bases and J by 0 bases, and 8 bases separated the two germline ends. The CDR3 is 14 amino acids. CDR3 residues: CATSLGFSYNEQFF. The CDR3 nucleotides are TGTGCCACCAGTCTCGGGTTCTCCTACAATGAGCAGTTCTTC.

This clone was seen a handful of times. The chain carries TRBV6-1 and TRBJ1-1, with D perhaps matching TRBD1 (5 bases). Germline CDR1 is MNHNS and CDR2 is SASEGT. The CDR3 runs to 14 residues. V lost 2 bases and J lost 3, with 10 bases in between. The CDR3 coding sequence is TGTGCCAGCAGTGAAAATGGAGGGGACACTGAAGCTTTCTTT. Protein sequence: CASSENGGDTEAFF.

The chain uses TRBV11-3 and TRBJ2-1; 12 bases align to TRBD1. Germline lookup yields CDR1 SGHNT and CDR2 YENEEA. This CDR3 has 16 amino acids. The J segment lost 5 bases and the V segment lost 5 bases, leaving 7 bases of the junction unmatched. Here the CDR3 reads CASSPWGQGADNEQFF. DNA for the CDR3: TGTGCCAGCAGCCCTTGGGGACAGGGGGCCGACAATGAGCAGTTCTTC.

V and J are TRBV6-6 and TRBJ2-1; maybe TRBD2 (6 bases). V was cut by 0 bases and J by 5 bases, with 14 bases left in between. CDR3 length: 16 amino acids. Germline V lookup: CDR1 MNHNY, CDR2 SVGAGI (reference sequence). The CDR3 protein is CASSYSIQEGNNEQFF. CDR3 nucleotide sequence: TGTGCCAGCAGTTACTCGATTCAGGAGGGGAACAATGAGCAGTTCTTC.

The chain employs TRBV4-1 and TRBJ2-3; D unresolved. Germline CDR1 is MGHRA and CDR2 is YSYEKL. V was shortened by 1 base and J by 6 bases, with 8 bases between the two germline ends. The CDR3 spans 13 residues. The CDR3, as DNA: TGCGCCAGCAGCCAAGGTAGTTTCGATACGCAGTATTTT. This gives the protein CASSQGSFDTQYF.

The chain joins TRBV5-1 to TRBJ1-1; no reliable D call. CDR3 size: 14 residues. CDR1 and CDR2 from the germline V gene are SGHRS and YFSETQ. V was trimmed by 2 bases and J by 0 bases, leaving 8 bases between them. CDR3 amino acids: CASSLSGLNTEAFF. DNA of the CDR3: TGCGCCAGCAGCTTATCCGGCCTGAACACTGAAGCTTTCTTT.

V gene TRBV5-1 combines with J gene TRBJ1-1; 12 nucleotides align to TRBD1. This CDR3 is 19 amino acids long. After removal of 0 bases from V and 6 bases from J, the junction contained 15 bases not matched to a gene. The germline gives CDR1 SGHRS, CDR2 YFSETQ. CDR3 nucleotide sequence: TGCGCCAGCAGCTTGGGAGGTCCGGGACAGGGGGCGAAGAGCCCTGAAGCTTTCTTT. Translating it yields CASSLGGPGQGAKSPEAFF.

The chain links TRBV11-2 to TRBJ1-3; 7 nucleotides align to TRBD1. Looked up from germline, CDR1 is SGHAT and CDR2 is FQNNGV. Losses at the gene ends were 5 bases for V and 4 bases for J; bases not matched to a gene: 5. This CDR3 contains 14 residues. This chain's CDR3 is CASSGSTGGNTIYF. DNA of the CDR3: TGTGCCAGCAGCGGATCGACAGGGGGAAACACCATATATTTT.

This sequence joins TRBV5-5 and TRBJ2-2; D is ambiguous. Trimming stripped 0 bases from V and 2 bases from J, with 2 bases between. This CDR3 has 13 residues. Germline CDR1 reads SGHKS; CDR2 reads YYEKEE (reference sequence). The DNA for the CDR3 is TGTGCCAGCAGCTTGGCCAACACCGGGGAGCTGTTTTTT. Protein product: CASSLANTGELFF.

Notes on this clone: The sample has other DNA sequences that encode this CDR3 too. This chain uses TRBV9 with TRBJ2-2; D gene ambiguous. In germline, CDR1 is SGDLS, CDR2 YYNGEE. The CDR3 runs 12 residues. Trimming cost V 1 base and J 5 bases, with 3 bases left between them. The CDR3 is CASSVLTGELFF. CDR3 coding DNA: TGTGCCAGCAGCGTACTTACCGGGGAGCTGTTTTTT.

CDR3 coding DNA: TGTGCCATCAGTGAGGCACATAATTCACCCCTCCACTTT. This gives the protein CAISEAHNSPLHF. This chain connects TRBV10-3 to TRBJ1-6; D unclear. This CDR3 spans 13 amino acids. Germline V gene data show CDR1 as ENHRY and CDR2 as SYGVKD. The ends were cut back, 2 bases at V and 5 bases at J, with 4 bases in the middle.

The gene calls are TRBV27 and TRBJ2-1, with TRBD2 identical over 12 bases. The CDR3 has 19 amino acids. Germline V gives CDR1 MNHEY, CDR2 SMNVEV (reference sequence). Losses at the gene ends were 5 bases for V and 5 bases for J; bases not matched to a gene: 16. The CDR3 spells CASSPRLAGAPRPNNEQFF. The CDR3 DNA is TGTGCCAGCAGTCCTAGACTAGCGGGAGCCCCACGGCCTAACAATGAGCAGTTCTTC.

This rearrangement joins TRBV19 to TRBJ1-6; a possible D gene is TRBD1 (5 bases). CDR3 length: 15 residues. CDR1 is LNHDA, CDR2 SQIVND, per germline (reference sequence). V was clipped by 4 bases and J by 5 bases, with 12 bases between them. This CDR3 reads CASSRDWADNSPLHF. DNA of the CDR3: TGTGCCAGTAGTAGGGACTGGGCTGATAATTCACCCCTCCACTTT.

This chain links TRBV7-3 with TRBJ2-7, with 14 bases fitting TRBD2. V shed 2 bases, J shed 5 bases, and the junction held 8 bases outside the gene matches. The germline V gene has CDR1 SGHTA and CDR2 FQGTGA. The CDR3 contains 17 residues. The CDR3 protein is CASSLEGLAGEKDEQYF. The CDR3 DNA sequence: TGTGCCAGCAGCTTAGAGGGACTAGCGGGAGAGAAGGACGAGCAGTACTTC.

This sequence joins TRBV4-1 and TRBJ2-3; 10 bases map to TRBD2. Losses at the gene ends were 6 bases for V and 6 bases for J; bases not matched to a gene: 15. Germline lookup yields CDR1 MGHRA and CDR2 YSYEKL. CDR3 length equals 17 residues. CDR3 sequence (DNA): TGCGCCAGCAGAATGGGTGGGCTAGCGGGAGTGGCCGATACGCAGTATTTT. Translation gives CASRMGGLAGVADTQYF.

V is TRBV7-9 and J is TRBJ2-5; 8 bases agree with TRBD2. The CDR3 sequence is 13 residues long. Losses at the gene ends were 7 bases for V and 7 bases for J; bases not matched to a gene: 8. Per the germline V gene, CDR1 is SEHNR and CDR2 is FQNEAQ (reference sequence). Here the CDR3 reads CASTPGGRGTQYF. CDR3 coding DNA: TGTGCCAGCACCCCGGGAGGGCGAGGGACCCAGTACTTC.

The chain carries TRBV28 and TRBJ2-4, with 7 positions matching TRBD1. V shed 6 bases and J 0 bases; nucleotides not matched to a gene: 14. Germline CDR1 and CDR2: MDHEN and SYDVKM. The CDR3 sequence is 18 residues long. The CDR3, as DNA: TGTGCCAGCAGGCCCGGGACAGAGACAACCCTAGCCAAAAACATTCAGTACTTC. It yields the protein CASRPGTETTLAKNIQYF. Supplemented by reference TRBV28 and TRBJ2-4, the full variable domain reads DVKVTQSSRYLVKRTGEKVFLECVQDMDHENMFWYRQDPGLGLRLIYFSYDVKMKEKGDIPEGYSVSREKKERFSLILESASTNQTSMYLCASRPGTETTLAKNIQYFGAGTRLSVL.

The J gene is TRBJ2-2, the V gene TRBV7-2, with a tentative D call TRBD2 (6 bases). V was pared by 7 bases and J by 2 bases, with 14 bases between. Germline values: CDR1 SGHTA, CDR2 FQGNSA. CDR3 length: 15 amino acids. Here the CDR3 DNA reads TGTGCCAGCAAGGACGGGAGCGCTAACACCGGGGAGCTGTTTTTT. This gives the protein CASKDGSANTGELFF.

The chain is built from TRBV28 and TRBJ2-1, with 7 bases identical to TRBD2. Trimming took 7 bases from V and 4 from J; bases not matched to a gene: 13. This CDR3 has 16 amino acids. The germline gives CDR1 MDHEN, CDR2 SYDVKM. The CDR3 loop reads CASTPSGLGAYNEQFF. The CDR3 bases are TGTGCCAGCACCCCTTCAGGACTAGGGGCTTACAATGAGCAGTTCTTC.

CDR3 coding DNA: TGTGCCAGCAGTTTCGACAGCTCCTACGAGCAGTACTTC. Translated, it gives CASSFDSSYEQYF. The chain combines TRBV27 with TRBJ2-7; possible D gene TRBD1, 5 bases. The CDR3 spans 13 residues. The germline V and J ends were trimmed by 3 bases and 0 bases, with 6 bases remaining between them. Germline V gene sequence: CDR1 MNHEY, CDR2 SMNVEV (reference sequence).

Here the CDR3 DNA reads TGTGCCAGCACCCCAGGGACAGGGAGCTCCTACGAGCAGTACTTC. Translating it yields CASTPGTGSSYEQYF. The V call is TRBV6-5, the J call TRBJ2-7; 9 positions match TRBD1. Per the germline V gene, CDR1 is MNHEY and CDR2 is SVGAGI. V was pared by 7 bases and J by 0 bases, with 7 bases of the junction left unmatched. CDR3 length equals 15 residues.

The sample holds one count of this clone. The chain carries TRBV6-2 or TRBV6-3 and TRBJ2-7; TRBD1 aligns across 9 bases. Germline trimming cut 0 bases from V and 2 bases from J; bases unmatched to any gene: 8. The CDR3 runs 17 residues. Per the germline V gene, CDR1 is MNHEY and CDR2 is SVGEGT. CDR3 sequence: CASSYSVTGGRPYEQYF. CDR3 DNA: TGTGCCAGCAGTTACTCGGTAACAGGGGGCCGACCCTACGAGCAGTACTTC.

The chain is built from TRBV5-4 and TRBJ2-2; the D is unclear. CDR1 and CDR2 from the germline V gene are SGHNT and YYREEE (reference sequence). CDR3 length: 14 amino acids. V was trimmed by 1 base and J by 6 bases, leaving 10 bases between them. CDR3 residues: CASSLTTTPGELFF. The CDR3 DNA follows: TGTGCCAGCAGCTTGACTACCACCCCCGGGGAGCTGTTTTTT.